This TCR beta chain was found in a study of T cells in localized non-small cell lung cancer. Findings and caveats of the study: Turning up in adjacent lung were a median approximately 57 of the top 100 tumor clones. Prolonged overall survival went with higher T cell density in the blood. Sequencing involved a lone tumor region, leaving heterogeneity possible. Uninvolved neighboring lung showed the greatest T cell clonality, exceeding tumor.

Measured with immunoSEQ multiplex PCR; TCRdb has only the in-frame clones, and not every one. The sample lists about 33,000 clones, around 86% occurring once. The V end was cut by 6 bases, the J end by 8 bases, with 8 bases between. Germline V gene data show CDR1 as SNHLY and CDR2 as FYNNEI. The CDR3 runs to 12 residues. Comments on this clone: Its antigen is unknown.

The chain links TRBV2 to TRBJ1-6; D is perhaps TRBD1 (5 bases). This clonotype was sampled from a male donor at least 60 years old with stage III lung adenocarcinoma. Here the sequenced sample was peripheral blood, taken before any cancer treatment. CDR3 sequence reads: CASRGEHSPLHF. In DNA, the CDR3 is TGTGCCAGCAGGGGGGAGCATTCACCCCTCCACTTT.